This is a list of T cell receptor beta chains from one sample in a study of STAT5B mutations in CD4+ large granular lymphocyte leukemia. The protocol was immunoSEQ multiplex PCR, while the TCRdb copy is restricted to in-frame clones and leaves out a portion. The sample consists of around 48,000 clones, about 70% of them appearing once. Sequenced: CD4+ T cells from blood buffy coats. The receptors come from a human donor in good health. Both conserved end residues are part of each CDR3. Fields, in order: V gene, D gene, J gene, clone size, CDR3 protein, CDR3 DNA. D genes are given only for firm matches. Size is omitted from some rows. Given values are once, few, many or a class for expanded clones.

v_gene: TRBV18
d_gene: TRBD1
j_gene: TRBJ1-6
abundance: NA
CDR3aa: CASSRDRDSPLHF
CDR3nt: TGTGCCAGCTCCAGGGACAGGGATTCACCCCTCCACTTT

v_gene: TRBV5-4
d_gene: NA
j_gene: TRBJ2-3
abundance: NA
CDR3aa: CASSVVAHTSADTQYF
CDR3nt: TGTGCCAGCAGCGTGGTAGCGCATACGTCGGCAGATACGCAGTATTTT

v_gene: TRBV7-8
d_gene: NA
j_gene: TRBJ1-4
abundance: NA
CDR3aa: CASSQEGGRGSEKLFF
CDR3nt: TGTGCCAGCAGCCAAGAAGGCGGCAGGGGAAGTGAAAAACTGTTTTTT

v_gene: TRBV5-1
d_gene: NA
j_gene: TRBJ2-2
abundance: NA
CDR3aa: CASSLDPGNTGELFF
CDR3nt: TGCGCCAGCAGCTTGGACCCGGGGAACACCGGGGAGCTGTTTTTT

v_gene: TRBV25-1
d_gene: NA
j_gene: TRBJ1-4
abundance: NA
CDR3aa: CASSEYNREGEKLFF
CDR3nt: TGTGCCAGCAGTGAATATAACAGGGAGGGTGAAAAACTGTTTTTT

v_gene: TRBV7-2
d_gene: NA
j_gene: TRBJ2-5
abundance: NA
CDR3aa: CASSLHGGAQLETQYF
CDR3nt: TGTGCCAGCAGCCTACATGGGGGGGCCCAGTTGGAGACCCAGTACTTC

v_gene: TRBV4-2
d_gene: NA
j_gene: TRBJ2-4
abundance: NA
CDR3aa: CASSQDGQGENIQYF
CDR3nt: TGTGCCAGCAGCCAAGATGGCCAGGGCGAAAACATTCAGTACTTC

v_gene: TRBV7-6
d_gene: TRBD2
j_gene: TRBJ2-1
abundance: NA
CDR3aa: CACQGAGGYNEQFF
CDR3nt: TGTGCCTGTCAGGGAGCGGGGGGTTACAATGAGCAGTTCTTC

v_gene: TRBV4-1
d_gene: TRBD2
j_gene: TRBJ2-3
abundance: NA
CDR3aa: CASSQGSLGLAISTDTQYF
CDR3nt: TGCGCCAGCAGCCAAGGGTCCCTCGGACTAGCCATAAGCACAGATACGCAGTATTTT

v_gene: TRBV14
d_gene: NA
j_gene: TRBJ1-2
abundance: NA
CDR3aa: CASSQGGGYTF
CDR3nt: TGTGCCAGCAGCCAAGGAGGTGGCTACACCTTC

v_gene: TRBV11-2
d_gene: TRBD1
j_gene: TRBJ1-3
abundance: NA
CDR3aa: CASSSSPGQVFSGNTIYF
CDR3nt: TGTGCCAGCAGCTCATCACCGGGACAGGTATTCTCTGGAAACACCATATATTTT

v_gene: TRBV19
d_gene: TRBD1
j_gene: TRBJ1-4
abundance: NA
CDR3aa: CASSDRGPKATNEKLFF
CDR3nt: TGTGCCAGTAGTGACAGGGGCCCCAAAGCAACTAATGAAAAACTGTTTTTT

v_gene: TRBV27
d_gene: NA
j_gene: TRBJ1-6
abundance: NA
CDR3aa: CATSLSRATYNSPLHF
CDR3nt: TGTGCCACTAGTTTGAGTAGGGCGACCTATAATTCACCCCTCCACTTT

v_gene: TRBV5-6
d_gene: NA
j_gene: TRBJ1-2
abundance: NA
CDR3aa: CASSLLGARDYGYTF
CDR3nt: TGTGCCAGCAGCTTATTGGGGGCGCGGGACTATGGCTACACCTTC

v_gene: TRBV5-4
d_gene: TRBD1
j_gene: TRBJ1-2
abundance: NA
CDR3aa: CASSSAGGADYGYTF
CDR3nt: TGTGCCAGCAGCTCCGCAGGGGGCGCGGACTATGGCTACACCTTC

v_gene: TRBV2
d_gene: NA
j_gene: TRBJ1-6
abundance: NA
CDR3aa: CASSNRDYNSPLHF
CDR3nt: TGTGCCAGCAGTAATAGGGACTATAATTCACCCCTCCACTTT

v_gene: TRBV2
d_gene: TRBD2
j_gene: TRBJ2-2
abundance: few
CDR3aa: CASSGGGAGTGELFF
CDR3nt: TGTGCCAGCAGTGGCGGGGGGGCGGGCACCGGGGAGCTGTTTTTT

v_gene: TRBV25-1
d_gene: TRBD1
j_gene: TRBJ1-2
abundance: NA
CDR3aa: CASSESPGQGSYGYTF
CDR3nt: TGTGCCAGCAGTGAATCACCGGGACAGGGGAGCTATGGCTACACCTTC

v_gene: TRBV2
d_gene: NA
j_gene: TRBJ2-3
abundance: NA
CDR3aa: CASSASGRDTQYF
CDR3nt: TGTGCCAGCAGTGCATCGGGGAGAGATACGCAGTATTTT

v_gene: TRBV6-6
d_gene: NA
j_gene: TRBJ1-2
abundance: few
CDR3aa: CASSTGNFYGYTF
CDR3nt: TGTGCCAGCAGTACCGGGAACTTTTATGGCTACACCTTC

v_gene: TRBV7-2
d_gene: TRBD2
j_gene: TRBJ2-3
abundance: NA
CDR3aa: CASSLGLAGGDTQYF
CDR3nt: TGTGCCAGCAGCTTAGGACTAGCGGGGGGAGATACGCAGTATTTT

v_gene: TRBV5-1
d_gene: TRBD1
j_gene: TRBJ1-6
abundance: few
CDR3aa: CASSLGPWRTGDNSPLHF
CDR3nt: TGCGCCAGCAGCTTGGGGCCCTGGAGGACAGGGGACAATTCACCCCTCCACTTT

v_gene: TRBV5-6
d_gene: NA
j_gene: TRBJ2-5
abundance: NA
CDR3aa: CASSQQETQYF
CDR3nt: TGTGCCAGCAGCCAGCAAGAGACCCAGTACTTC

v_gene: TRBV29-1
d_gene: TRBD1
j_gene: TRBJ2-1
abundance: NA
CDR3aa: CSVSGQAIGQFF
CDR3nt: TGCAGCGTGTCGGGACAGGCTATTGGGCAGTTCTTC

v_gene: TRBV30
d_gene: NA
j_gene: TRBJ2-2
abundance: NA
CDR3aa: CAWSVQDAGELFF
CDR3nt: TGTGCCTGGAGTGTACAGGACGCCGGGGAGCTGTTTTTT

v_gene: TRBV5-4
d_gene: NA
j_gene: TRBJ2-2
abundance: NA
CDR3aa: CASSLGQDVNTGELFF
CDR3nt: TGTGCCAGCAGCTTGGGGCAGGACGTCAACACCGGGGAGCTGTTTTTT

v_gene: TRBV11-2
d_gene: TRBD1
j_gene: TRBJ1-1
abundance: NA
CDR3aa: CASSRGDRNTEAFF
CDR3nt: TGTGCCAGCAGCCGGGGGGACAGGAACACTGAAGCTTTCTTT

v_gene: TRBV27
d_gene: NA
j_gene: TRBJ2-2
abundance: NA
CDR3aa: CASREEPGRVGELFF
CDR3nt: TGTGCCAGCAGGGAAGAACCCGGACGGGTGGGGGAGCTGTTTTTT

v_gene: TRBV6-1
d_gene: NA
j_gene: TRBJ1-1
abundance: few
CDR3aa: CASMFRTRNTEAFF
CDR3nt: TGTGCCAGCATGTTCCGAACAAGGAACACTGAAGCTTTCTTT

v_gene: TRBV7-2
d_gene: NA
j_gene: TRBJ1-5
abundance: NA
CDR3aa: CASSLSGPGGNQPQHF
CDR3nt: TGTGCCAGCAGCTTAAGCGGGCCAGGGGGCAATCAGCCCCAGCATTTT

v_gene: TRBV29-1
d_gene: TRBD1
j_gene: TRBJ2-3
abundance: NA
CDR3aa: CSVPTGAVDTQYF
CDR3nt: TGCAGCGTTCCTACAGGGGCGGTAGATACGCAGTATTTT

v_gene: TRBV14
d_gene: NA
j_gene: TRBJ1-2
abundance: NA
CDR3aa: CASSRDLNYGYTF
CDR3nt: TGTGCCAGCAGCCGGGACTTGAACTATGGCTACACCTTC

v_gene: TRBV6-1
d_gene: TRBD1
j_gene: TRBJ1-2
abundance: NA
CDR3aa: CASSTRDRGLGGYTF
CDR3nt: TGTGCCAGCAGTACCCGGGACAGGGGGCTAGGAGGCTACACCTTC

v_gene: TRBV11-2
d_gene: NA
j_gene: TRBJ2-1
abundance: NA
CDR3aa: CASSLESNSHEQFF
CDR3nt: TGTGCCAGCAGCTTAGAATCGAATTCCCATGAGCAGTTCTTC

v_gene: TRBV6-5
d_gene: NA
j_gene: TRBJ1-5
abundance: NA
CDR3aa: CASRPSNNQPQHF
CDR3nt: TGTGCCAGCAGGCCGTCAAATAATCAGCCCCAGCATTTT

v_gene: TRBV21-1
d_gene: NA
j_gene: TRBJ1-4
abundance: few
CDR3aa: CASSKALGEYGEKLFF
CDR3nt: TGTGCCAGCAGCAAAGCGCTGGGGGAGTATGGGGAAAAACTGTTTTTT

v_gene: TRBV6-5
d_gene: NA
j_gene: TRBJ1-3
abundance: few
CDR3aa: CASSPTLGSGNTIYF
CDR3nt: TGTGCCAGCAGCCCTACCCTGGGTTCTGGAAACACCATATATTTT

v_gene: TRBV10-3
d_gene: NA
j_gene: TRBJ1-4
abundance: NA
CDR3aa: CAISESSGGGEKLFF
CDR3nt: TGTGCCATCAGTGAGTCAAGCGGGGGGGGTGAAAAACTGTTTTTT

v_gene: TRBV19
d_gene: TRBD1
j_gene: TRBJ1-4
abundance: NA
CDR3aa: CASSIRQGWEKLFF
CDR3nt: TGTGCCAGTAGTATCCGACAGGGGTGGGAAAAACTGTTTTTT

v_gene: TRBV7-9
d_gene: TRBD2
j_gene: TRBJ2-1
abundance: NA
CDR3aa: CASSLDVGLAGEFF
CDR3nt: TGTGCCAGCAGCTTAGATGTGGGACTAGCGGGGGAATTCTTC

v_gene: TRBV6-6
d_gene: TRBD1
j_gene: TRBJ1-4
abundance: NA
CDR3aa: CASSLQGALEKLFF
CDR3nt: TGTGCCAGCAGTTTACAGGGGGCCTTAGAAAAACTGTTTTTT

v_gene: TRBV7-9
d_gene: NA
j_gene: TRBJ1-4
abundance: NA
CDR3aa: CASSSVANEKLFF
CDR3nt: TGTGCCAGCAGCTCCGTAGCTAATGAAAAACTGTTTTTT

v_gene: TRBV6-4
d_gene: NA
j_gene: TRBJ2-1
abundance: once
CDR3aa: CASSPRGGSRFEQFF
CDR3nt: TGTGCCAGCAGTCCCCGGGGCGGGTCGCGCTTTGAGCAGTTCTTC

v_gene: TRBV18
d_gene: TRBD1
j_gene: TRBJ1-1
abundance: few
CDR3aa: CASSRDPGTVNTEAFF
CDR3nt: TGTGCCAGCTCACGGGATCCGGGGACAGTGAACACTGAAGCTTTCTTT

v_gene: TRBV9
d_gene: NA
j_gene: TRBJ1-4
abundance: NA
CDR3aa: CASSVLGEKLFF
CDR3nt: TGTGCCAGCAGCGTATTGGGTGAAAAACTGTTTTTT

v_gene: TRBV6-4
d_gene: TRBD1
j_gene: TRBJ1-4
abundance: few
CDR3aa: CASRVTGRGPEKLFF
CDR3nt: TGTGCCAGCAGAGTGACAGGGAGAGGACCCGAAAAACTGTTTTTT

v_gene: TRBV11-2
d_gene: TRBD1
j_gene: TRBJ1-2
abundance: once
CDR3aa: CASSLGTGGDYGYTF
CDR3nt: TGTGCCAGCAGCTTAGGAACAGGGGGCGACTATGGCTACACCTTC

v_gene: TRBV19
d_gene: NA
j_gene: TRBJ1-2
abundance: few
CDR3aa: CASRSRNQGGFDYGYTF
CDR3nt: TGTGCCAGTCGAAGCCGGAACCAGGGAGGGTTTGACTATGGCTACACCTTC

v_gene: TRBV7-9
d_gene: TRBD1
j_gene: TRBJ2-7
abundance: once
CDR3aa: CATGAGGYEQYF
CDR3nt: TGTGCCACTGGGGCAGGGGGCTACGAGCAGTACTTC